This T cell receptor beta chain appears in the sequencing data of a study of long-term antiretroviral therapy in people with HIV. Germline V lookup: CDR1 MGHDK, CDR2 SYGVNS. The CDR3 loop spans 14 amino acids. The V end was cut by 2 bases, the J end by 1 base, with 8 bases between. A v3.0 immunoSEQ assay was performed at survey level. The protocol was immunoSEQ multiplex PCR, while the TCRdb copy is restricted to in-frame clones and leaves out a portion. The sample lists about 28,000 clones, around nine tenths seen once, with over 3.5% in the top ten. The chain carries TRBV25-1 and TRBJ2-5; D may be TRBD2 (7 bases). The sequence came from a woman aged 18 to 35 with HIV. The sample in question was unsorted PBMCs, obtained 0.5 years after starting antiretroviral therapy. CDR3 region: CASSEGGAQETQYF. In DNA form, the CDR3 reads TGTGCCAGCAGTGAAGGGGGGGCCCAAGAGACCCAGTACTTC.